The clone carrying this T cell receptor beta chain was counted between two and nine times. The antigen is not known. As for time point: patch test 2, 6 weeks after DPC sensitization. Treatment denoted: therapeutic diphenylcyclopropenone sensitization with weekly scalp DPC. Unique molecular identifiers were linked by the library to individual cDNA molecules. The authors' processing: Samples had a median of around 91,000 TCRs, ranging roughly 20,000 to 750,000. TCRdb re-derived calls from the RACE reads in MiXCR, one entry per CDR3 protein. The V and J calls and clone size come from TCRdb's table, not from the authors' own analysis. The sample shows around 130,000 distinct CDR3 sequences, 10% to 15% of them seen only once. CDR1 and CDR2 (germline): MGHRA, YSYEKL. CDR3 size: 18 residues. With V trimmed by 3 bases and J by 3 bases, 13 bases remained unmatched. This sample is part of a study of human T cells and chemical hapten exposure. Overall study context: Minor volume differences among pooled libraries chiefly drove per-sample TCR yield variation. Study-level points and caveats: Because they had alopecia, donors may respond immunologically unlike healthy people.

Sequenced here: whole blood, sampled in connection with sensitization to the hapten diphenylcyclopropenone (DPC). The rearrangement links TRBV4-1 to TRBJ2-7, with 11 nucleotides matching TRBD2. This TCR was sampled from a woman between 45 and 60 years old with alopecia areata. Some clones in this sample may be carry-over from other donors' samples. CDR3 DNA: TGCGCCAGCAGCCATGGGGCTGGTGGGACTAGCGGTGTCTACGAGCAGTACTTC. Translating gives CASSHGAGGTSGVYEQYF.